The clone carrying this TCR beta chain was seen at least ten times. As yet, its antigen is unknown. Amplified TCR beta CDR3 regions came from RNA transcripts. The HTBI primer set was used in a first-round RT-PCR of the TCR CDR3. TCRdb re-analysed the multiplex PCR reads in MiXCR, keeping a single row per CDR3 protein. This sample has roughly 660,000 distinct CDR3 sequences, with 17% found just once. Extraction of PBMCs used roughly 10 ml of fresh peripheral blood. The sample comes from a study of T cells in Graves' hyperthyroidism and ophthalmopathy. Study observations and caveats: Most thyroid clonotypes that were expanded above 0.001 also turned up in blood.

Trimming took off 1 base at V and 8 bases at J, with 13 bases between the two ends. Germline-derived CDR1 and CDR2 are SGHDT and YYEEEE. The CDR3 length is 15 residues. Sequenced material: blood. The rearrangement links TRBV5-6 to TRBJ1-6; D is ambiguous. This TCR was sampled from a middle-aged man with Graves' hyperthyroidism. This chain's CDR3 is CASSLPGALDSPLHF. The CDR3 nucleotides read TGTGCCAGCAGCTTGCCAGGAGCCCTGGATTCACCCCTCCACTTT.